This TCR beta chain derives from a study of T-cell memory formation after mild COVID-19. General observations from the study: CM and EM subsets held most contracting CD4+ clones; EMRA held CD8+ ones. Detection of some responders pre-infection suggested pre-existing cross-reactive memory T cells participated. Second-wave clones that peaked on day 37 lacked confirmed SARS-CoV-2 specificity.

In this sample, this clonotype turned up many times. Antigen unknown. Barcoded TCR alpha and TCR beta cDNA libraries with UMIs came from 5'RACE using constant-segment primers. TCRdb ran MiXCR on the 5' RACE reads and lists one entry per CDR3 protein. The sample shows around 530,000 distinct CDR3 sequences, roughly 20% of them seen only once. Per germline, CDR1 SGHRS and CDR2 YFSETQ. There are 15 residues in the CDR3. Trimming stripped 2 bases from V and 3 bases from J, with 12 bases between. The chain combines TRBV5-1 with TRBJ2-1, with D perhaps TRBD2 (6 bases). The material sequenced was PBMCs or a T cell subset sorted from them (not recorded which). This clonotype originated in an adult woman who had mild COVID-19 (a few samples of this study predate the infection). Cell type and time point are not known. CDR3 sequence: CASSFLEGNYNEQFF. The CDR3 region has the DNA TGCGCCAGCAGCTTTCTGGAGGGGAACTACAATGAGCAGTTCTTC.